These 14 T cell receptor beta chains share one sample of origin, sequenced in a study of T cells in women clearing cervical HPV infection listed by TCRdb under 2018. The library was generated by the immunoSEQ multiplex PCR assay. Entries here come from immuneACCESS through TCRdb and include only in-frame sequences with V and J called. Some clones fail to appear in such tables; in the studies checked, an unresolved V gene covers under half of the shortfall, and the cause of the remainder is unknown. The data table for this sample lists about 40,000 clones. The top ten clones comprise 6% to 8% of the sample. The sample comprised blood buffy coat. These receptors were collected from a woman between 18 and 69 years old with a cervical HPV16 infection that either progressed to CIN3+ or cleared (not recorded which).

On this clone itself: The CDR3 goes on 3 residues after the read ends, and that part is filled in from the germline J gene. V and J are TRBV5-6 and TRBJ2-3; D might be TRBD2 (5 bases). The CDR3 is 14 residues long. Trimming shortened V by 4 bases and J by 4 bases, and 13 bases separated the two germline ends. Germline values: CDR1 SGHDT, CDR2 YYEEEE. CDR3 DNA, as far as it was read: TGTGCCAGCAGCGATCGGACTGGGCCAGATACG. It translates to CASSDRTGPDT. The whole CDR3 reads CASSDRTGPDTQYF.

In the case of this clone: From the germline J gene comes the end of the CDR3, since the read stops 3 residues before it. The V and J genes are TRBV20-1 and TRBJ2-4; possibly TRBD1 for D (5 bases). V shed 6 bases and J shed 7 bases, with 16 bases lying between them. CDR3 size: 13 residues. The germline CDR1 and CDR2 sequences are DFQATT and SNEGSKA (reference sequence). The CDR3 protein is CSARPGNLNIQYF. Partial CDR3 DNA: TGCAGTGCAAGACCAGGGAACCTTAACATT.

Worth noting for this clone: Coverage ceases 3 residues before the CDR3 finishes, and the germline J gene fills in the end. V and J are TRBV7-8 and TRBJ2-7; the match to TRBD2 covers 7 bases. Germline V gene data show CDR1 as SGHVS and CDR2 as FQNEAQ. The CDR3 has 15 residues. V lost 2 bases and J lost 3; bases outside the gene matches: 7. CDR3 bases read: TGTGCCAGCAGCTTAAGGGATGGGGGGGACTACGAG. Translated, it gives CASSLRDGGDYE. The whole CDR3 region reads CASSLRDGGDYEQYF.

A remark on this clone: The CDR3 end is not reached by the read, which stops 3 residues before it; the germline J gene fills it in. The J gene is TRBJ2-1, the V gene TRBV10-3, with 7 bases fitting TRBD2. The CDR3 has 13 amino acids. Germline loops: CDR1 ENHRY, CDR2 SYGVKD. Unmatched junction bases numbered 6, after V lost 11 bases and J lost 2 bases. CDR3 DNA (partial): TGTGCCTCCTCGACTAGCACCTACAATGAG. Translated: CASSTSTYNE. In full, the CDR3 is CASSTSTYNEQFF.

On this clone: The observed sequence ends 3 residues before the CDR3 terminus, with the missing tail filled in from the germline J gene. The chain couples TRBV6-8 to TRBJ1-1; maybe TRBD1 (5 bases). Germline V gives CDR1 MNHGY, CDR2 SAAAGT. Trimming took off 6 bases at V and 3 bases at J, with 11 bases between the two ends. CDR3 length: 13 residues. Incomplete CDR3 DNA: TGTGCCAGCAGGCAGGGTACGGACACTGAA. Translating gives CASRQGTDTE. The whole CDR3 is CASRQGTDTEAFF.

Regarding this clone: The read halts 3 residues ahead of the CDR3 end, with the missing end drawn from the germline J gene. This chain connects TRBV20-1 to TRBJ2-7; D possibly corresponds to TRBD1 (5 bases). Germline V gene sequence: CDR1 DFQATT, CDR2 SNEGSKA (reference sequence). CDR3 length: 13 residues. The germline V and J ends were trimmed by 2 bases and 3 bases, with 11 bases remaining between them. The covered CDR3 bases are TGCAGTGCTAGATCCGGCCAGGGCTACGAG. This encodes CSARSGQGYE. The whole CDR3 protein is CSARSGQGYEQYF.

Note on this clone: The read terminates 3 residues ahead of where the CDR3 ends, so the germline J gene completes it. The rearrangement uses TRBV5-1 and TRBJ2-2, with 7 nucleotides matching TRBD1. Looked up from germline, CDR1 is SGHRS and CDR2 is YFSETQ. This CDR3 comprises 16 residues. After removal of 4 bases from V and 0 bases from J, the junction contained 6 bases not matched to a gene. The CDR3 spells CASSPQGVPNTGELFF. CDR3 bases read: TGCGCCAGCAGCCCCCAGGGGGTCCCGAACACCGGGGAG.

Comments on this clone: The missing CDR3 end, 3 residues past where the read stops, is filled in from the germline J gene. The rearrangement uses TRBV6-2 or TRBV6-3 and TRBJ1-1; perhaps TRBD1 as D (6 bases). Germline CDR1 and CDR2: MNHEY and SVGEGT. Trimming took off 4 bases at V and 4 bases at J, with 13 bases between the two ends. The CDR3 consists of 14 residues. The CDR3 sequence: CASSSTGRSTEAFF. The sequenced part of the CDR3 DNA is TGTGCCAGCAGTTCCACAGGGAGGAGCACTGAA.

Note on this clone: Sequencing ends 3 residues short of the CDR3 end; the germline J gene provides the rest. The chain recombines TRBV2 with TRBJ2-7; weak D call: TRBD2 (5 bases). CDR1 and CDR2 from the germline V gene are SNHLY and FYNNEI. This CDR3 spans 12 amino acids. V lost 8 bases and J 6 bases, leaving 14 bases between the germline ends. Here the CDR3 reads CASCYSGFEQYF. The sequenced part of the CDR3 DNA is TGTGCCAGCTGTTACTCGGGGTTCGAG.

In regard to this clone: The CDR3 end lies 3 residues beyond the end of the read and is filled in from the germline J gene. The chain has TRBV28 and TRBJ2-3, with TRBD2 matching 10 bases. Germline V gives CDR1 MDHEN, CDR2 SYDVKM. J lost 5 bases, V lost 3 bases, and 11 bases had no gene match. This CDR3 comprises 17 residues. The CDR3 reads CASSFASGSRGRDTQYF. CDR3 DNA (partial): TGTGCCAGCAGTTTCGCTAGCGGGAGCCGTGGACGAGATACG. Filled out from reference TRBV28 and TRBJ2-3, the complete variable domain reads DVKVTQSSRYLVKRTGEKVFLECVQDMDHENMFWYRQDPGLGLRLIYFSYDVKMKEKGDIPEGYSVSREKKERFSLILESASTNQTSMYLCASSFASGSRGRDTQYFGPGTRLTVL.

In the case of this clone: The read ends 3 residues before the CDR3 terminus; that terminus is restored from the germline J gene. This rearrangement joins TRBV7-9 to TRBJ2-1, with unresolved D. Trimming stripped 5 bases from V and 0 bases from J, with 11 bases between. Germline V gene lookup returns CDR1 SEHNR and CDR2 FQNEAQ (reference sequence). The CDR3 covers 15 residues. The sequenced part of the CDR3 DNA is TGTGCCAGCAGCCCCAGTACCAGCTCCTACAATGAG. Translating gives CASSPSTSSYNE. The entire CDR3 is CASSPSTSSYNEQFF.

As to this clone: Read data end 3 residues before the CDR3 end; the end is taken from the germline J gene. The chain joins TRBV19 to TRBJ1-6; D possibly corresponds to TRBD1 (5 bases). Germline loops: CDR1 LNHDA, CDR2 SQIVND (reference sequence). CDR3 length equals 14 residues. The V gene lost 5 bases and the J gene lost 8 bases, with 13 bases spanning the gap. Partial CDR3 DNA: TGTGCCAGTAGTTCAGGGATAGGCTATTCACCC. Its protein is CASSSGIGYSP. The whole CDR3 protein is CASSSGIGYSPLHF.

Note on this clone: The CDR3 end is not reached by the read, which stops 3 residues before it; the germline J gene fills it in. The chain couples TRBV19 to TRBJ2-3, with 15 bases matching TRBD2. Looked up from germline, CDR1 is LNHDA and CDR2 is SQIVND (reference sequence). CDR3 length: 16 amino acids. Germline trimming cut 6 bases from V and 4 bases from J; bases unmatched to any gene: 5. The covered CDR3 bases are TGTGCCAGTAGCCAGGGGACTAGCGGGAGGTCAGATACG. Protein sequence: CASSQGTSGRSDT. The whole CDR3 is CASSQGTSGRSDTQYF.

CDR3 protein: CSVGQGEGEQFF. The DNA read from the CDR3 is TGCAGCGTGGGCCAGGGCGAAGGTGAG. This chain joins TRBV29-1 and TRBJ2-1, with D maybe TRBD1 (5 bases). Read data end 3 residues before the CDR3 end; the end is taken from the germline J gene. Germline V CDR1 and CDR2: SQVTM, ANQGSEA. CDR3 length equals 12 residues. The V and J ends lost 6 bases and 9 bases respectively, with 15 bases between them.